The T cell receptor beta chain described here comes from a study of shared clonotypes between healthy human individuals. This CDR3 has 16 amino acids. Deletions cut 4 bases from V and 4 bases from J, with 20 bases between. Looked up from germline, CDR1 is SGHRS and CDR2 is YFSETQ. TCRdb's table, derived via immunoSEQ multiplex PCR, lists solely in-frame clones and lacks some. This table holds fewer than 2.5 million clones, roughly 93% found once. In regard to this clone: The antigen is undetermined.

Study results and limitations: Expectations were that clonotype sharing among donors would be affected by sequencing depth. Rarefaction curves obtained for sorted subsets showed sequencing incomplete despite large depth.

This receptor was identified in a man younger than 30 in good health. Some clones in this sample may be carry-over from other donors' samples. J is TRBJ1-1 and V is TRBV5-1; the D gene is possibly TRBD1 (6 bases). Sequencing was done on a sample of naive CD4+ T cells from PBMCs. Subset denoted: CD45RA+ positively selected. The CDR3 bases are TGCGCCAGCAGCCCCACGGTACAGGGAGGAGGCACTGAAGCTTTCTTT. This encodes CASSPTVQGGGTEAFF.